This T cell receptor beta chain was observed in a study of T cell changes during pregnancy in multiple sclerosis. This clone was seen once. Trimming stripped 2 bases from V and 6 bases from J, with 10 bases between. Germline V lookup: CDR1 SGHVS, CDR2 FQNEAQ. The length of the CDR3 is 14 residues. Repertoires were generated with immunoSEQ multiplex PCR, while TCRdb's copy carries only in-frame clones and drops some. The data show approximately 90,000 clones, 94% seen once. The chain carries TRBV7-8 and TRBJ1-4; no reliable D call. The sample here was peripheral blood, taken in the third trimester of pregnancy. The receptor was isolated from a female donor with multiple sclerosis, enrolled in a pregnancy study. CDR3 coding DNA: TGTGCCAGCAGCTTACACCCCCAGTATGAAAAACTGTTTTTT. Protein sequence: CASSLHPQYEKLFF. Filled out from reference TRBV7-8 and TRBJ1-4, the complete variable domain reads GAGVSQSPRYKVAKRGQDVALRCDPISGHVSLFWYQQALGQGPEFLTYFQNEAQLDKSGLPSDRFFAERPEGSVSTLKIQRTQQEDSAVYLCASSLHPQYEKLFFGSGTQLSVL.